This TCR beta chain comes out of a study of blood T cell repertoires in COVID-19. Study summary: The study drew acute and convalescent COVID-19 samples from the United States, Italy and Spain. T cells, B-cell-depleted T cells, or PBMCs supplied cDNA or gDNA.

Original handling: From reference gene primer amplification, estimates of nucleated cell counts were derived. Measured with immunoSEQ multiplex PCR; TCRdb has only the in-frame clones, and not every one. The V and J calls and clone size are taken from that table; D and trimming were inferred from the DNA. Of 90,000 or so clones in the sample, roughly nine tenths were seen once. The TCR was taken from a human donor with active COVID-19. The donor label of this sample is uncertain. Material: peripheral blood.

The CDR3 loop is CASSYGGTEQYF. For the CDR3, the DNA is TGTGCCAGCAGTTACGGGGGGACCGAGCAGTACTTC. The chain couples TRBV6-5 to TRBJ2-7; possibly TRBD2 for D (6 bases). Trimming took 2 bases from V and 6 from J, leaving 8 bases between them. Germline CDR1 MNHEY, CDR2 SVGAGI. This CDR3 has 12 amino acids.